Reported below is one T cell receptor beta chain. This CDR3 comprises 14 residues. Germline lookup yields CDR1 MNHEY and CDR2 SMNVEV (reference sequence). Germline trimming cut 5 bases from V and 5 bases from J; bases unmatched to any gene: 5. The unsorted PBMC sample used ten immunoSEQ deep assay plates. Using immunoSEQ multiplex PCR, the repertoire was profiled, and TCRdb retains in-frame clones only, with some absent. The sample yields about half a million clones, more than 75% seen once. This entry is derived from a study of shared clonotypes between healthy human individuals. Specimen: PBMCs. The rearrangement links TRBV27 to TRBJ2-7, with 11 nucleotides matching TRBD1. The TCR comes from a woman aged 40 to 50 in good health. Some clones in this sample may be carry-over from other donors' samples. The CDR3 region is CASSLGQGAHEQYF. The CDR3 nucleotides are TGTGCCAGCAGTCTCGGACAGGGGGCTCACGAGCAGTACTTC.